A selection of T cell receptor beta chains follows, all from one sample in a study of shared clonotypes between healthy human individuals. Clones were read by immunoSEQ multiplex PCR, and TCRdb kept only the in-frame ones, dropping some. The table has hundreds of thousands of clones, around 67% seen once. Sequencing used memory CD4+ T cells sorted from blood. The receptors here all came from a woman between 25 and 40 years old in good health. CDR3s include the opening cysteine and the closing phenylalanine or tryptophan. The D gene is left open where the match is weak. Not all rows give a size; the values are once, few, many and, for expanded clones, a class.

abundance: NA; v_gene: TRBV28; j_gene: TRBJ1-1; d_gene: NA; CDR3nt: TGTGCCACAGAAGCGCAGAACACTGAAGCTTTCTTT; CDR3aa: CATEAQNTEAFF
abundance: NA; v_gene: TRBV6-9; j_gene: TRBJ2-3; d_gene: TRBD1; CDR3nt: TGTGCCATACAGGGGTTGGAGACAGATACGCAGTATTTT; CDR3aa: CAIQGLETDTQYF
abundance: NA; v_gene: TRBV7-2; j_gene: TRBJ2-4; d_gene: NA; CDR3nt: TGTGCCAGCAGCTTTACCGGGGGGACAGAAAACATTCAGTACTTC; CDR3aa: CASSFTGGTENIQYF
abundance: NA; v_gene: TRBV7-2; j_gene: TRBJ1-3; d_gene: NA; CDR3nt: TGTGCCAGCAGCTCGAACGCACTGATCTCTGGAAACACCATATATTTT; CDR3aa: CASSSNALISGNTIYF
abundance: NA; v_gene: TRBV5-1; j_gene: TRBJ2-1; d_gene: NA; CDR3nt: TGCGCCAGCAGCGCCGATTCCAACTCCTACAATGAGCAGTTCTTC; CDR3aa: CASSADSNSYNEQFF
abundance: NA; v_gene: TRBV7-7; j_gene: TRBJ2-1; d_gene: TRBD2; CDR3nt: TGTGCCAGCAGCCCCTACGGGACTAGCCCTACCAGTCTGTTCTTC; CDR3aa: CASSPYGTSPTSLFF
abundance: NA; v_gene: TRBV19; j_gene: TRBJ2-6; d_gene: TRBD1; CDR3nt: TGTGCCAGTGGGGACAGGGGGTCTCCTGGGGCCAACGTCCTGACTTTC; CDR3aa: CASGDRGSPGANVLTF
abundance: once; v_gene: TRBV2; j_gene: TRBJ1-2; d_gene: NA; CDR3nt: TGTGCCAGCAGTGAACCTACAGCTAACTATGGCTACACCTTC; CDR3aa: CASSEPTANYGYTF
abundance: few; v_gene: TRBV2; j_gene: TRBJ2-1; d_gene: NA; CDR3nt: TGTGCCAGCAGCCTGGAGTTTGAGCAGTTCTTC; CDR3aa: CASSLEFEQFF
abundance: NA; v_gene: TRBV7-6; j_gene: TRBJ2-2; d_gene: TRBD2; CDR3nt: TGTGCCAGCAGCCCGAGCGGGGGTAACACCGGGGAGCTGTTTTTT; CDR3aa: CASSPSGGNTGELFF
abundance: NA; v_gene: TRBV7-9; j_gene: TRBJ1-1; d_gene: NA; CDR3nt: TGTGCCAGCATGTCTAGCATGAACACTGAAGCTTTCTTT; CDR3aa: CASMSSMNTEAFF
abundance: NA; v_gene: TRBV27; j_gene: TRBJ1-5; d_gene: NA; CDR3nt: TGTGCCAGCAGCCTCAGGGAAGATCAGCCCCAGCATTTT; CDR3aa: CASSLREDQPQHF
abundance: NA; v_gene: TRBV15; j_gene: TRBJ2-2; d_gene: NA; CDR3nt: TGTGCCACCAGCGCCCGGGGGCGCCCCGGGGAGCTGTTTTTT; CDR3aa: CATSARGRPGELFF
abundance: NA; v_gene: TRBV4-1; j_gene: TRBJ1-3; d_gene: NA; CDR3nt: TGCGCCAGCAGCCAGAGAGTAGGGACGCTACCTAACTCTGGAAACACCATATATTTT; CDR3aa: CASSQRVGTLPNSGNTIYF
abundance: NA; v_gene: TRBV6-5; j_gene: TRBJ2-3; d_gene: NA; CDR3nt: TGTGCCAGCAGTTACGCGGGGCTCCCCACAGATACGCAGTATTTT; CDR3aa: CASSYAGLPTDTQYF
abundance: NA; v_gene: TRBV10-2; j_gene: TRBJ1-5; d_gene: TRBD1; CDR3nt: TGCGCCAGCAGTACAGGGGTCTTTTCGCCCCAGCATTTT; CDR3aa: CASSTGVFSPQHF
abundance: NA; v_gene: TRBV2; j_gene: TRBJ1-4; d_gene: NA; CDR3nt: TGTGCCAGCAGTGAGGTAGAAAAACTGTTTTTT; CDR3aa: CASSEVEKLFF
abundance: few; v_gene: TRBV27; j_gene: TRBJ1-5; d_gene: NA; CDR3nt: TGTGCCAGTTGTTCGTTGGGGAACCACAATCAGCCCCAGCATTTT; CDR3aa: CASCSLGNHNQPQHF
abundance: NA; v_gene: TRBV5-8; j_gene: TRBJ2-2; d_gene: TRBD2; CDR3nt: TGTGCCAGCAGCCGGACTAGCGGGAGTCATATCGGGGAGCTGTTTTTT; CDR3aa: CASSRTSGSHIGELFF
abundance: few; v_gene: TRBV7-9; j_gene: TRBJ2-3; d_gene: NA; CDR3nt: TGTGCCAGCACACCCAGGAAAGATACGCAGTATTTT; CDR3aa: CASTPRKDTQYF
abundance: few; v_gene: TRBV6-5; j_gene: TRBJ1-1; d_gene: TRBD1; CDR3nt: TGTGCCAGCAGAGATACAGGGGGCCAGAACACTGAAGCTTTCTTT; CDR3aa: CASRDTGGQNTEAFF
abundance: NA; v_gene: TRBV27; j_gene: TRBJ1-4; d_gene: TRBD1; CDR3nt: TGTGCCAGCAGCGCATGGACAGGCAGGCAGAAACTGTTTTTT; CDR3aa: CASSAWTGRQKLFF
abundance: NA; v_gene: TRBV28; j_gene: TRBJ1-2; d_gene: NA; CDR3nt: TGTGCCAGCACCTATGGGCATGGCTACACCTTC; CDR3aa: CASTYGHGYTF
abundance: NA; v_gene: TRBV6-1; j_gene: TRBJ1-5; d_gene: NA; CDR3nt: TGTGCCAGCAGTTTAACGGGAGCGGATGATCAGCCCCAGCATTTT; CDR3aa: CASSLTGADDQPQHF
abundance: NA; v_gene: TRBV14; j_gene: TRBJ2-6; d_gene: TRBD1; CDR3nt: TGTGCCAGCAGCCTAACTTTAGGACAGGGGGGAACTGGGGCCAACGTCCTGACTTTC; CDR3aa: CASSLTLGQGGTGANVLTF
abundance: NA; v_gene: TRBV28; j_gene: TRBJ1-2; d_gene: NA; CDR3nt: TGTGCCAGCATGACTCAAAACTATGGCTACACCTTC; CDR3aa: CASMTQNYGYTF
abundance: NA; v_gene: TRBV18; j_gene: TRBJ2-5; d_gene: NA; CDR3nt: TGTGCCAGCTCCCAAGGGGAGGAAGAGACCCAGTACTTC; CDR3aa: CASSQGEEETQYF
abundance: NA; v_gene: TRBV5-1; j_gene: TRBJ1-1; d_gene: NA; CDR3nt: TGCGCCAGCAGCCCGTCACCTCGGGCGGGTAACACTGAAGCTTTCTTT; CDR3aa: CASSPSPRAGNTEAFF
abundance: NA; v_gene: TRBV18; j_gene: TRBJ2-2; d_gene: TRBD2; CDR3nt: TGTGCCAGCCAGACTAGCGGGAGGACCGGGGAGCTGTTTTTT; CDR3aa: CASQTSGRTGELFF
abundance: many; v_gene: TRBV7-9; j_gene: TRBJ2-1; d_gene: NA; CDR3nt: TGTGCCAGCAGCTTAATGGGCGGGACGGTCGGCGGGGAGCAGTTCTTC; CDR3aa: CASSLMGGTVGGEQFF
abundance: NA; v_gene: TRBV7-6; j_gene: TRBJ1-3; d_gene: TRBD1; CDR3nt: TGTGCCAGCAGCTTAGGACCGGGACAGGGAAACACCATATATTTT; CDR3aa: CASSLGPGQGNTIYF
abundance: NA; v_gene: TRBV19; j_gene: TRBJ2-3; d_gene: TRBD1; CDR3nt: TGTGCCAGTAAGCCGGGACAGAAAACAGATACGCAGTATTTT; CDR3aa: CASKPGQKTDTQYF
abundance: few; v_gene: TRBV2; j_gene: TRBJ1-5; d_gene: NA; CDR3nt: TGTGCCAGCATGGCTGGGGTGCATCAGCCCCAGCATTTT; CDR3aa: CASMAGVHQPQHF
abundance: NA; v_gene: TRBV2; j_gene: TRBJ1-1; d_gene: NA; CDR3nt: TGTGCCAGCAGTGACCAGGGAAACTTCTCTGAAGCTTTCTTT; CDR3aa: CASSDQGNFSEAFF
abundance: NA; v_gene: TRBV25-1; j_gene: TRBJ1-1; d_gene: NA; CDR3nt: TGTGCCAGCACCTTTAGGGGGGGGTACACTGAAGCTTTCTTT; CDR3aa: CASTFRGGYTEAFF
abundance: NA; v_gene: TRBV28; j_gene: TRBJ2-4; d_gene: NA; CDR3nt: TGTGCCAGCAGTCCGAACGGACCAAAGCGGAACATTCAGTACTTC; CDR3aa: CASSPNGPKRNIQYF
abundance: many; v_gene: TRBV7-2; j_gene: TRBJ2-3; d_gene: NA; CDR3nt: TGTGCCAGCAGCTTCCAATCTAGCGAAGCAGATACGCAGTATTTT; CDR3aa: CASSFQSSEADTQYF
abundance: few; v_gene: TRBV5-6; j_gene: TRBJ2-1; d_gene: NA; CDR3nt: TGTGCCAGCAGCTTTGGCGAGGAGAGGGATGAGCAGTTCTTC; CDR3aa: CASSFGEERDEQFF
abundance: NA; v_gene: TRBV2; j_gene: TRBJ1-2; d_gene: NA; CDR3nt: TGTGCCAGCACTCGAAATAGGGATAATGGCTACACCTTC; CDR3aa: CASTRNRDNGYTF
abundance: NA; v_gene: TRBV27; j_gene: TRBJ1-2; d_gene: NA; CDR3nt: TGTGCCAGCAGTTTTTTTGGGGTAGGGAACTATGGCTACACCTTC; CDR3aa: CASSFFGVGNYGYTF
abundance: NA; v_gene: TRBV19; j_gene: TRBJ2-6; d_gene: NA; CDR3nt: TGTGCCAGTAGTCTTAGCTCTGGGGCCAACGTCCTGACTTTC; CDR3aa: CASSLSSGANVLTF
abundance: once; v_gene: TRBV2; j_gene: TRBJ2-2; d_gene: NA; CDR3nt: TGTGCCAGCAGGGGGGTTTCACGTAACACCGGGGAGCTGTTTTTT; CDR3aa: CASRGVSRNTGELFF
abundance: NA; v_gene: TRBV6-5; j_gene: TRBJ2-2; d_gene: NA; CDR3nt: TGTGCCAGCAGCGCTAGCAGGAACACCGGGGAGCTGTTTTTT; CDR3aa: CASSASRNTGELFF
abundance: NA; v_gene: TRBV19; j_gene: TRBJ2-1; d_gene: TRBD2; CDR3nt: TGTGCCAGTAGTATTACAGCGGGAGAGAACAATGAGCAGTTCTTC; CDR3aa: CASSITAGENNEQFF
abundance: NA; v_gene: TRBV28; j_gene: TRBJ2-5; d_gene: NA; CDR3nt: TGTGCCAGCAGCAGCGAGACCCAGTACTTC; CDR3aa: CASSSETQYF
abundance: NA; v_gene: TRBV14; j_gene: TRBJ2-3; d_gene: NA; CDR3nt: TGTGCCAGCAGACGCCTGGGAGATACGCAGTATTTT; CDR3aa: CASRRLGDTQYF
abundance: NA; v_gene: TRBV7-9; j_gene: TRBJ2-5; d_gene: NA; CDR3nt: TGTGCCAGCAGTCAGGGGACCGGGGGGACCCAGTACTTC; CDR3aa: CASSQGTGGTQYF